The entry below describes one T cell receptor (beta chain). What it binds is unknown. For the unsorted libraries, 2 million PBMCs stored at -80 C served as input. The data derive from a study of neurological immune-mediated disorders. Overall study: Multiple sclerosis patients numbering approximately 35 comprised roughly 31 relapsing-remitting and 3 secondary progressive patients.

Germline-derived CDR1 and CDR2 are ENHRY and SYGVKD. The CDR3 length is 11 residues. V lost 4 bases and J 5 bases, leaving 4 bases between the germline ends. One entry per CDR3 protein results from TCRdb running MiXCR on the 5' RACE reads. The sample yields approximately 66,000 distinct CDR3 sequences, 4.5% seen once. Study-wide results and caveats: CDR3 amino acid sequences found in expanded clones were never shared across subjects, suggesting private repertoires in all groups. Phylogenetic grouping assigned the repertoires of 18 of 34 multiple sclerosis patients to one related-CDR3 cluster, which constitutes a possible signature.

V is TRBV10-3 and J is TRBJ2-3, with D unclear. This TCR derives from a man between 25 and 39 years old with multiple sclerosis. What was sequenced was PBMCs. This CDR3 is CAISAIDTQYF. DNA of the CDR3: TGTGCCATCAGTGCCATAGATACGCAGTATTTT.